These 20 T cell receptor beta chains originate from one sample sequenced in a study of graft-versus-host responses after intestinal transplantation (dated by TCRdb to the early 2020s). Preparation of the library involved the immunoSEQ multiplex PCR assay. Not all clones reach the TCRdb copy of this immuneACCESS table, which keeps in-frame sequences only. Checked studies attribute under half of the gap to unresolved V genes and leave the rest unexplained. A total of about 40,000 clones appear in this sample, 75% to 95% of them only once. Over 2% of the sample is taken by the ten largest. The material sequenced was PBMCs, taken about 330 days after intestinal transplant. These receptors all stem from a human patient who received an intestinal transplant, so some T cells may come from the graft donor.

This chain links TRBV29-1 with TRBJ1-2; D is unresolved. The CDR3 runs to 11 residues. V was clipped by 3 bases and J by 7 bases, with 9 bases between them. The germline V gene encodes CDR1 SQVTM and CDR2 ANQGSEA. CDR3 sequence: CSVEWEGGYTF. Written as DNA, the CDR3 is TGCAGCGTTGAGTGGGAGGGTGGCTACACCTTC.

The CDR3 is CASSSPRTGELFF. CDR3 DNA sequence: TGTGCCAGCAGTTCACCGCGGACCGGGGAGCTGTTTTTT. The rearrangement joins TRBV9 to TRBJ2-2; D gene uncertain. Trimming removed 5 bases at V and 5 bases at J, with 10 bases between. The CDR3 sequence is 13 residues long. Per germline, CDR1 SGDLS and CDR2 YYNGEE.

Turning to this clone: The sample has other DNA sequences that encode this CDR3 too. CDR3 protein: CASSLLAGAYEQYF. For the CDR3, the DNA is TGTGCCAGCAGTTTGCTAGCGGGAGCCTACGAGCAGTACTTC. V gene TRBV28 combines with J gene TRBJ2-7; 10 bases agree with TRBD2. This CDR3 is 14 amino acids long. V lost 3 bases and J lost 2; bases outside the gene matches: 1. Germline V lookup: CDR1 MDHEN, CDR2 SYDVKM.

The chain uses TRBV11-2 and TRBJ2-3; D ambiguous. This CDR3 comprises 14 residues. The germline V gene encodes CDR1 SGHAT and CDR2 FQNNGV. V was pared by 2 bases and J by 3 bases, with 9 bases between. DNA of the CDR3: TGTGCCAGCAGCTTATCCCCAGGAACAGATACGCAGTATTTT. Amino acids: CASSLSPGTDTQYF.

The chain has TRBV28 and TRBJ2-2; no reliable D call. V lost 3 bases, J lost 5 bases, and 4 bases lay in between. The CDR3 sequence is 12 residues long. Germline CDR1 reads MDHEN; CDR2 reads SYDVKM. DNA of the CDR3: TGTGCCAGCAGTTTGGGGACCGGGGAGCTGTTTTTT. This codes for CASSLGTGELFF.

V gene TRBV27 combines with J gene TRBJ2-5, with 7 bases aligning to TRBD2. This CDR3 is built from 15 residues. Looked up from germline, CDR1 is MNHEY and CDR2 is SMNVEV (reference sequence). With 0 bases clipped from V and 2 bases from J, the junction kept 3 bases outside the gene matches. CDR3 sequence (DNA): TGTGCCAGCAGTTTATCGGGGGGGTGGCAAGAGACCCAGTACTTC. This translates into CASSLSGGWQETQYF.

The V gene is TRBV15, the J gene TRBJ1-2, with 8 bases fitting TRBD1. From germline, CDR1 is LNHNV and CDR2 YYDKDF (reference sequence). J lost 8 bases, V lost 1 base, and 9 bases had no gene match. The length of the CDR3 is 15 residues. CDR3 residues: CATSRGGAGGKGYTF. DNA of the CDR3: TGTGCCACCAGCAGAGGGGGGGCAGGGGGCAAGGGCTACACCTTC.

This chain links TRBV4-1 with TRBJ2-7, with a possible D match to TRBD1 (5 bases). V lost 1 base, J lost 2 bases, and 15 bases lay in between. Germline V gene lookup returns CDR1 MGHRA and CDR2 YSYEKL. The CDR3 has 16 residues. CDR3 DNA sequence: TGCGCCAGCAGCCAAGCCGACAGTTTCTTTCCCTACGAGCAGTACTTC. It codes for CASSQADSFFPYEQYF.

The rearrangement links TRBV6-1 to TRBJ2-2; 13 nucleotides align to TRBD2. The germline gives CDR1 MNHNS, CDR2 SASEGT. The CDR3 is made up of 17 amino acids. V was clipped by 3 bases and J by 0 bases; unmatched bases: 1. CDR3 nucleotide sequence: TGTGCCAGCAGTGAGACTAGCGGGGGGACGAACACCGGGGAGCTGTTTTTT. It translates to CASSETSGGTNTGELFF.

This clone is termed medium-sized. V gene TRBV7-9 combines with J gene TRBJ1-2, with D possibly TRBD1 on 5 matching bases. CDR1 and CDR2 from the germline V gene are SEHNR and FQNEAQ (reference sequence). Trimming stripped 5 bases from V and 4 bases from J, with 14 bases between. The CDR3 has 14 residues. The CDR3 DNA is TGTGCCAGCAGCCCAGACGGGGGGTCCTATGGCTACACCTTC. This gives the protein CASSPDGGSYGYTF. The whole variable domain, remainder taken from reference TRBV7-9 and TRBJ1-2, is DTGVSQNPRHKITKRGQNVTFRCDPISEHNRLYWYRQTLGQGPEFLTYFQNEAQLEKSRLLSDRFSAERPKGSFSTLEIQRTEQGDSAMYLCASSPDGGSYGYTFGSGTRLTVV.

The V gene is TRBV5-1, the J gene TRBJ2-5, with 7 bases matching TRBD1. This CDR3 contains 14 residues. Germline lookup yields CDR1 SGHRS and CDR2 YFSETQ. V shed 3 bases, J shed 4 bases, and the junction held 6 bases outside the gene matches. This chain's CDR3 is CASSSYSGGETQYF. As DNA, the CDR3 is TGCGCCAGCAGCTCGTACTCAGGGGGAGAGACCCAGTACTTC.

This chain uses TRBV11-2 with TRBJ2-1; 10 positions agree with TRBD2. Germline V CDR1 and CDR2: SGHAT, FQNNGV. V was pared by 3 bases and J by 5 bases, with 7 bases of the junction left unmatched. CDR3 length: 16 amino acids. In nucleotides, the CDR3 is TGTGCCAGCAGCTTTCGATGGACTAGCGGCCACAATGAGCAGTTCTTC. This encodes CASSFRWTSGHNEQFF.

The chain combines TRBV15 with TRBJ2-7; D is unclear. V was cut by 0 bases and J by 4 bases, with 10 bases left in between. The CDR3 consists of 14 residues. Looked up from germline, CDR1 is LNHNV and CDR2 is YYDKDF (reference sequence). The CDR3 DNA is TGTGCCACCAGCAGAGATCGTGGGCTTTACGAGCAGTACTTC. Translating it yields CATSRDRGLYEQYF. Filled out from reference TRBV15 and TRBJ2-7, the complete variable domain reads DAMVIQNPRYQVTQFGKPVTLSCSQTLNHNVMYWYQQKSSQAPKLLFHYYDKDFNNEADTPDNFQSRRPNTSFCFLDIRSPGLGDTAMYLCATSRDRGLYEQYFGPGTRLTVT.

This sequence joins TRBV7-3 and TRBJ2-3; weak D call: TRBD1 (5 bases). Trimming shortened V by 8 bases and J by 6 bases, and 21 bases separated the two germline ends. The CDR3 length is 15 residues. The germline V gene has CDR1 SGHTA and CDR2 FQGTGA. CDR3 bases: TGTGCCAGCGCTAGACTGAGCAGGGTAGGCGATACGCAGTATTTT. Its protein is CASARLSRVGDTQYF.

The chain links TRBV21-1 to TRBJ2-2; the table's D call of TRBD2 was not tested on the DNA. TRBV21-1 has pseudogene status. This CDR3 is built from 13 residues. The CDR3 spells CASSKEEPGELFF. The CDR3 DNA sequence: TGTGCCAGCAGCAAAGAGGAGCCCGGGGAGCTGTTTTTT.

This chain connects TRBV10-3 to TRBJ2-2, with D maybe TRBD2 (6 bases). Germline loops: CDR1 ENHRY, CDR2 SYGVKD. Trimming removed 3 bases from V and 7 bases from J, with 24 bases in between. This CDR3 has 18 amino acids. CDR3 loop: CAISESRRGGAGIGELFF. As DNA, the CDR3 is TGTGCCATCAGTGAAAGTAGGCGGGGCGGCGCCGGGATCGGGGAGCTGTTTTTT.

The chain joins TRBV7-3 to TRBJ2-7; 12 bases map to TRBD2. CDR3 size: 15 residues. Trimming cost V 6 bases and J 0 bases; bases outside gene matches: 3. Per germline, CDR1 SGHTA and CDR2 FQGTGA. CDR3 amino acids: CASSLAGGPSYEQYF. DNA of the CDR3: TGTGCCAGCAGTCTAGCGGGAGGGCCCTCCTACGAGCAGTACTTC.

This chain uses TRBV6-1 with TRBJ2-5; TRBD2 agrees at 13 bases. CDR1 is MNHNS, CDR2 SASEGT, per germline. CDR3 length: 15 amino acids. Trimming cost V 5 bases and J 5 bases; bases outside gene matches: 5. This CDR3 reads CASSPRTSGSETQYF. The CDR3 coding sequence is TGTGCCAGCAGTCCAAGGACTAGCGGGAGTGAGACCCAGTACTTC.

In its sample, this clone was seen once. The chain carries TRBV29-1 and TRBJ2-1, with 12 bases aligning to TRBD2. Trimming removed 1 base from V and 9 bases from J; junction bases left unmatched: 7. Germline CDR1 and CDR2: SQVTM and ANQGSEA. CDR3 length: 15 residues. The CDR3, as DNA: TGCAGCGTTGAAGGCCTAGCGGGGGGGCACGGTGAGCAGTTCTTC. Encoded protein: CSVEGLAGGHGEQFF.

Here the CDR3 reads CASGTEGPPLHF. The CDR3 nucleotides read TGTGCCAGCGGGACGGAGGGACCACCCCTCCACTTT. This chain connects TRBV6-5 to TRBJ1-6; a weak D match, TRBD1 (5 bases). Germline-derived CDR1 and CDR2 are MNHEY and SVGAGI. Trimming took off 8 bases at V and 11 bases at J, with 13 bases between the two ends. The CDR3 has 12 residues.